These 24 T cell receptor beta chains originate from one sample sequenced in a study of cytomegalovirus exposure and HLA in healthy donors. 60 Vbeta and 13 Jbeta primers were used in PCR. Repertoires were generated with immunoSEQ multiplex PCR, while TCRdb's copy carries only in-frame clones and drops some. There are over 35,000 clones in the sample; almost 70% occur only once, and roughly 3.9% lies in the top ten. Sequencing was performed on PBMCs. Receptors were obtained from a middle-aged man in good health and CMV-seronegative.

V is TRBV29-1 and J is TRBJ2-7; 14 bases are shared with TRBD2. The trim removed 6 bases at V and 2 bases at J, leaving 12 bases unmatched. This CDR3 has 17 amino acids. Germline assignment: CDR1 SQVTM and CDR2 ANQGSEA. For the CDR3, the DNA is TGCAGCGTAGCAGGCGCTCCGACTAGCGGGGGGGCCTACGAGCAGTACTTC. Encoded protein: CSVAGAPTSGGAYEQYF.

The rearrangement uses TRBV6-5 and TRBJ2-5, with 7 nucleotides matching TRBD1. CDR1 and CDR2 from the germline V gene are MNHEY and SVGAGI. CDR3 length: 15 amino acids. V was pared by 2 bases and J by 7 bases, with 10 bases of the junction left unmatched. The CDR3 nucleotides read TGTGCCAGCAGTTACGGAAGCACAGGGGACGGGACCCAGTACTTC. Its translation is CASSYGSTGDGTQYF.

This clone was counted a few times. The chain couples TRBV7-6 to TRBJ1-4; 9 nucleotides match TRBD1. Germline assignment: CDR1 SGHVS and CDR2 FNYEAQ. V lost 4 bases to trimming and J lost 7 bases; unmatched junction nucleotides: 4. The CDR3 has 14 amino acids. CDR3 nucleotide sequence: TGTGCCAGCAGCTCTTTGGGACAGGGTGAAAAACTGTTTTTT. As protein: CASSSLGQGEKLFF.

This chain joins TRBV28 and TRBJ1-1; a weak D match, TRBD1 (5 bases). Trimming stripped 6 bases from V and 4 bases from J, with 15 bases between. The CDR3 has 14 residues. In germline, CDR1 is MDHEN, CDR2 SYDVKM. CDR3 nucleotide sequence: TGTGCCAGCAGATATGACAGAAGGGCCACTGAAGCTTTCTTT. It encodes CASRYDRRATEAFF.

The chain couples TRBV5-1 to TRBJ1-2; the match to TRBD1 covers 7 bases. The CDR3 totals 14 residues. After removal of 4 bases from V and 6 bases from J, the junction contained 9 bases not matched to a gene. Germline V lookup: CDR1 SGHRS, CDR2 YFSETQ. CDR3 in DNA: TGCGCCAGCAGCCCCGGACAGGAGGTGGATGGCTACACCTTC. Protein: CASSPGQEVDGYTF.

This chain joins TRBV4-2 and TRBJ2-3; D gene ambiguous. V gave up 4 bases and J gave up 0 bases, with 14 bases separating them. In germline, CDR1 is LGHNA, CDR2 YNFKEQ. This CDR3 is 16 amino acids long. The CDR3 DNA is TGTGCCAGCAGCCCCCGGAGAGCCTCTAGCACAGATACGCAGTATTTT. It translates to CASSPRRASSTDTQYF.

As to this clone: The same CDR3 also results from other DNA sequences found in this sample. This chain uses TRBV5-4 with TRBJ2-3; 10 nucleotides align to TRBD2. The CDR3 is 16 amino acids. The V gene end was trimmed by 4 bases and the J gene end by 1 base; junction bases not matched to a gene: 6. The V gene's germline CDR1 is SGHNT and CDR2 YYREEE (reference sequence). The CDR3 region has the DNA TGTGCCAGCAGCCCTGGGCTAGCGGGGGGCACAGATACGCAGTATTTT. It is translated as CASSPGLAGGTDTQYF.

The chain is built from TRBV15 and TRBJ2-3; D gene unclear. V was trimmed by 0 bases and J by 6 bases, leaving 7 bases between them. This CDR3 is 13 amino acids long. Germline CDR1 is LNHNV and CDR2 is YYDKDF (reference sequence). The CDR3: CATSRDRADTQYF. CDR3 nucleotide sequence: TGTGCCACCAGCAGAGATCGAGCCGATACGCAGTATTTT.

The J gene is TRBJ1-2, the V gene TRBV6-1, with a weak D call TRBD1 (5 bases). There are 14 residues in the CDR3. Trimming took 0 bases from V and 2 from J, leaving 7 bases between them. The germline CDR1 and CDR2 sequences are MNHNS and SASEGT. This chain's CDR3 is CASSEAGRNYGYTF. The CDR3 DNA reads TGTGCCAGCAGTGAAGCGGGGCGGAACTATGGCTACACCTTC.

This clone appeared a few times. Written as DNA, the CDR3 is TGTGCCAGCACTTTAAGACAGGGGCCGTACGAGCAGTACTTC. Translating gives CASTLRQGPYEQYF. The chain uses TRBV6-5 and TRBJ2-7, with 8 bases lining up with TRBD1. Germline CDR1 and CDR2: MNHEY and SVGAGI. The CDR3 extends over 14 amino acids. The junction had 9 bases not matched to a gene; V was cut back by 7 bases and J by 4 bases.

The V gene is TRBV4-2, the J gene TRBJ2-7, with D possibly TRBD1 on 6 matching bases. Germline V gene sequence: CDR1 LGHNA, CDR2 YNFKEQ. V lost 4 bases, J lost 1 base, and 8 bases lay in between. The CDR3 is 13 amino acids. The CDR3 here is CASSPQGSYEQYF. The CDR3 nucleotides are TGTGCCAGCAGCCCTCAGGGGTCCTACGAGCAGTACTTC.

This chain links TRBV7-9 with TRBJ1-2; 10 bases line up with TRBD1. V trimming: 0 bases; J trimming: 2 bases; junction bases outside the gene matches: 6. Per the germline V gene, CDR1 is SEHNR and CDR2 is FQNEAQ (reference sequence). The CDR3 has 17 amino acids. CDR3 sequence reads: CASSLANPGQGNYGYTF. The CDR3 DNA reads TGTGCCAGCAGCTTAGCAAATCCGGGACAGGGGAACTATGGCTACACCTTC.

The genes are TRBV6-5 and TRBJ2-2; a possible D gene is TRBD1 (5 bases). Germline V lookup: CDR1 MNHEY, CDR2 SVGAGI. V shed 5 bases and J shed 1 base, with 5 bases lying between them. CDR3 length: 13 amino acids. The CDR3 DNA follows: TGTGCCAGCAGTAGGGGGAACACCGGGGAGCTGTTTTTT. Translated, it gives CASSRGNTGELFF.

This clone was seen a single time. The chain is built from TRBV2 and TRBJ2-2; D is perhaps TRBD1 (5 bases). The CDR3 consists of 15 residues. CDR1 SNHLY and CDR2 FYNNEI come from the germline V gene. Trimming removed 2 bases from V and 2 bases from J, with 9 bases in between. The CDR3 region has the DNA TGTGCCAGCAGTGAAACCGGACAAAACACCGGGGAGCTGTTTTTT. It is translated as CASSETGQNTGELFF.

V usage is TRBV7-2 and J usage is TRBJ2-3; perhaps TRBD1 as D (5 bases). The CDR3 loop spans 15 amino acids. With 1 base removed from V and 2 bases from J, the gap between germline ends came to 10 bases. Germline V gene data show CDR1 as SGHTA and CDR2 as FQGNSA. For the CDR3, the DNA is TGTGCCAGCAGCTTAGTGCTTGGGGCCACAGATACGCAGTATTTT. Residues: CASSLVLGATDTQYF.

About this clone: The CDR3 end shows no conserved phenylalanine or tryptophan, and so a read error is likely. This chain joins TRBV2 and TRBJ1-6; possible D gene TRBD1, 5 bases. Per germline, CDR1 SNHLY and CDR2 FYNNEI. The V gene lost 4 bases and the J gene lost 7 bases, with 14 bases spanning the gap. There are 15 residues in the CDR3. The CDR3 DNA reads TGTGCCAGCAGTGTCGAGGGACTTTTAAATTCACCCCTCCACCTT. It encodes CASSVEGLLNSPLHL.

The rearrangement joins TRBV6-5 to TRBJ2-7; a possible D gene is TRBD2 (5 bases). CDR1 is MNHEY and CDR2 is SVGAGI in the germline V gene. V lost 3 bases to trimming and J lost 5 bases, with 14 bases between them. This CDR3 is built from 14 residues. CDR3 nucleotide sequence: TGTGCCAGCAGTTATGACGGACTTAGGAACGAGCAGTACTTC. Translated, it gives CASSYDGLRNEQYF.

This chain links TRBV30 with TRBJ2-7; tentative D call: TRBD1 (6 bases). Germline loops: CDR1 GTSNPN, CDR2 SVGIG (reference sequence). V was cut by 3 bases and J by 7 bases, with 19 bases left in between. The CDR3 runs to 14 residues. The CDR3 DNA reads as TGTGCCTGGAGGGGAGACAGGTATGGCGGGGAGCAGTACTTC. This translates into CAWRGDRYGGEQYF. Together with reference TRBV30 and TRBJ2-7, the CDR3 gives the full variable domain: SQTIHQWPATLVQPVGSPLSLECTVEGTSNPNLYWYRQAAGRGLQLLFYSVGIGQISSEVPQNLSASRPQDRQFILSSKKLLLSDSGFYLCAWRGDRYGGEQYFGPGTRLTVT.

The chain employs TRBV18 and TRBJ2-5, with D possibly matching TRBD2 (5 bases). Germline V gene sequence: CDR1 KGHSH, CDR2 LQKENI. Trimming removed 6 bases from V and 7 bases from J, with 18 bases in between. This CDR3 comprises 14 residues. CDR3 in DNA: TGTGCCAGCTCGCAATCGGAACTAGTGGGGACCCAGTACTTC. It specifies CASSQSELVGTQYF.

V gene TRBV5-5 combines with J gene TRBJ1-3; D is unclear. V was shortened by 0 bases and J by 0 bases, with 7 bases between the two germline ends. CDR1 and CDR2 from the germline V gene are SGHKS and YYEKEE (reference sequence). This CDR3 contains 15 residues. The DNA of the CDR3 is TGTGCCAGCAGCTTGGCCTTCAGCTCTGGAAACACCATATATTTT. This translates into CASSLAFSSGNTIYF.

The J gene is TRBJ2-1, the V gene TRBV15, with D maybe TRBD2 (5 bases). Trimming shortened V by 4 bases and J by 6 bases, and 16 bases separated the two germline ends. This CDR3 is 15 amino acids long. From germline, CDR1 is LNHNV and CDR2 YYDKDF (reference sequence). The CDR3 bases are TGTGCCACCAGCACAAAACGAGAGACTATCAATGAGCAGTTCTTC. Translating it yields CATSTKRETINEQFF.

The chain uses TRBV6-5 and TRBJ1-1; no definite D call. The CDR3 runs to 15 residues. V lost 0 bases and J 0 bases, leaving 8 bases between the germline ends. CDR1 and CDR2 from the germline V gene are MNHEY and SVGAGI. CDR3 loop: CASSYSSRMNTEAFF. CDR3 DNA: TGTGCCAGCAGTTACTCGTCCAGAATGAACACTGAAGCTTTCTTT.

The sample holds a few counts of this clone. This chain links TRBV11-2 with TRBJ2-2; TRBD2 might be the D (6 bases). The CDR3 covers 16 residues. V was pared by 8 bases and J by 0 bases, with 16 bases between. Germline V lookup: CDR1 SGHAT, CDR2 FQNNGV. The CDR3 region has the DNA TGTGCCAGCTATAATAGCGGAGCTCCGAACACCGGGGAGCTGTTTTTT. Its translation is CASYNSGAPNTGELFF.

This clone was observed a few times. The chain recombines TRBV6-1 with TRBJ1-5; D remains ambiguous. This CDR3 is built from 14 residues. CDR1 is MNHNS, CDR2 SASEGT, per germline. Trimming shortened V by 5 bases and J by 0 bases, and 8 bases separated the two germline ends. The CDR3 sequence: CASSWAHSNQPQHF. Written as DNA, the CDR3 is TGTGCCAGCAGTTGGGCTCATAGCAATCAGCCCCAGCATTTT.